Reported below is one T cell receptor (beta chain). The CDR3 extends over 12 amino acids. The germline CDR1 and CDR2 sequences are LNHNV and YYDKDF (reference sequence). V was pared by 5 bases and J by 9 bases, with 4 bases of the junction left unmatched. The record originates from a study of cytotoxic CD8 clonotypes in ibrutinib-treated CLL. Using immunoSEQ multiplex PCR, the repertoire was profiled, and TCRdb retains in-frame clones only, with some absent. Of roughly 330,000 clones in the sample, under 70% were seen once. Sequences were derived from PBMCs, sampled after 36 months of ibrutinib treatment. This chain joins TRBV15 and TRBJ2-1, with 7 nucleotides matching TRBD2. This receptor was taken from a human donor with chronic lymphocytic leukemia. The DNA of the CDR3 is TGTGCCACCAGCCCGAGCGGGGTTGAGCAGTTCTTC. It translates to CATSPSGVEQFF.